Listed here is a single TCR beta chain. Replicate PCRs for sorted subsets used around 200 ng DNA; this equaled 25,000 to 35,000 T cell genomes. Method: immunoSEQ multiplex PCR; TCRdb's copy keeps in-frame clones and lacks some. The sample gives approximately 2,000,000 clones, roughly 95% of which show up once; roughly 1.7% is in the top ten. The naive CD8 subset, CD45RO-negative cells positively selected for CCR7, excluded terminally differentiated effector memory CD45RA+ cells. There were no recent acute infections or vaccinations among the donors, who were healthy HIV-negative adults. This sample is part of a study of shared clonotypes between healthy human individuals. CDR3 length: 11 residues. The V gene's germline CDR1 is SGHRS and CDR2 YFSETQ. V shed 3 bases and J shed 5 bases, with 5 bases lying between them.

The sequenced material came from naive CD8+ T cells from PBMCs. The J gene is TRBJ2-5, the V gene TRBV5-1; D gene ambiguous. The sequence was collected from a man younger than 35 in good health. Some clones in this sample may be carry-over from other donors' samples. In DNA form, the CDR3 reads TGCGCCAGCAGCTCCCGGGAGACCCAGTACTTC. The encoded protein is CASSSRETQYF.